The 32 T cell receptor beta chains in this list originate from one sample, sequenced in a study of glioma-infiltrating T cells after dendritic cell vaccination. The assay was immunoSEQ multiplex PCR, and TCRdb's table has in-frame clones only and misses some. The data show some 78,000 clones, with 85% seen just once and about 8.5% held by the top ten. Time point specified: after dendritic cell vaccination, including at tumor progression/relapse. The sequencing here drew on blood, taken after dendritic cell vaccination. The receptors derive from a human donor with glioblastoma.

DNA for the CDR3: TGTGCCAGCAGCAATAGCGGGGGGGCCTCCAAGTTCTTC. This gives the protein CASSNSGGASKFF. This sequence joins TRBV11-2 and TRBJ2-1; 11 bases map to TRBD2. Germline V gene data show CDR1 as SGHAT and CDR2 as FQNNGV. With V trimmed by 5 bases and J by 14 bases, 8 bases remained unmatched. The CDR3 contains 13 residues.

The chain has TRBV7-9 and TRBJ2-5, with D possibly matching TRBD1 (6 bases). The CDR3 is 14 amino acids. The germline V and J ends were trimmed by 5 bases and 5 bases, with 15 bases remaining between them. Germline CDR1 reads SEHNR; CDR2 reads FQNEAQ (reference sequence). CDR3 loop: CASSRTGQKETQYF. The CDR3 DNA follows: TGTGCCAGCAGCCGAACAGGACAGAAGGAGACCCAGTACTTC.

This chain connects TRBV11-2 to TRBJ1-1; D uncertain. V lost 3 bases and J lost 0, with 5 bases in between. The germline gives CDR1 SGHAT, CDR2 FQNNGV. CDR3 size: 13 residues. The CDR3 sequence is CASSLELNTEAFF. For the CDR3, the DNA is TGTGCCAGCAGCTTGGAGCTGAACACTGAAGCTTTCTTT.

This chain joins TRBV7-9 and TRBJ2-3, with TRBD1 matching 10 bases. Trimming removed 5 bases from V and 2 bases from J; junction bases left unmatched: 7. The germline V gene encodes CDR1 SEHNR and CDR2 FQNEAQ (reference sequence). The CDR3 length is 16 residues. The CDR3: CASSLPGQGTTDTQYF. CDR3 sequence (DNA): TGTGCCAGCAGCCTTCCGGGACAGGGGACCACAGATACGCAGTATTTT.

V is TRBV9 and J is TRBJ1-4; TRBD1 matches at 9 bases. The CDR3 is 18 residues long. The junction had 11 bases not matched to a gene; V was cut back by 1 base and J by 4 bases. Germline assignment: CDR1 SGDLS and CDR2 YYNGEE. As DNA, the CDR3 is TGTGCCAGCAGCGTAAAGGGACAGGGACCCCCGAGTAATGAAAAACTGTTTTTT. Amino acids: CASSVKGQGPPSNEKLFF. Complete variable domain (other parts from reference TRBV9 and TRBJ1-4): DSGVTQTPKHLITATGQRVTLRCSPRSGDLSVYWYQQSLDQGLQFLIQYYNGEERAKGNILERFSAQQFPDLHSELNLSSLELGDSALYFCASSVKGQGPPSNEKLFFGSGTQLSVL.

In its sample, this clone was seen once. The J gene is TRBJ1-1, the V gene TRBV29-1; a possible D gene is TRBD1 (6 bases). Deletions cut 6 bases from V and 1 base from J, with 12 bases between. This CDR3 is built from 13 residues. Germline V gives CDR1 SQVTM, CDR2 ANQGSEA. CDR3 sequence reads: CSVSDRTNTEAFF. The CDR3, as DNA: TGCAGCGTGAGCGACAGGACGAACACTGAAGCTTTCTTT.

This chain uses TRBV15 with TRBJ2-1, with TRBD2 identical over 7 bases. The CDR3 consists of 18 residues. Germline V gene sequence: CDR1 LNHNV, CDR2 YYDKDF (reference sequence). The V gene end was trimmed by 1 base and the J gene end by 4 bases; junction bases not matched to a gene: 13. DNA for the CDR3: TGTGCCACCAGCAGAGGAAGGACCCCGGGGGGAACTTACAATGAGCAGTTCTTC. Translated: CATSRGRTPGGTYNEQFF.

The chain couples TRBV5-5 to TRBJ2-1; the D is unclear. V was clipped by 3 bases and J by 4 bases, with 2 bases between them. Germline values: CDR1 SGHKS, CDR2 YYEKEE (reference sequence). The length of the CDR3 is 11 residues. This CDR3 is CASSSYNEQFF. The CDR3 region has the DNA TGTGCCAGCAGCTCGTACAATGAGCAGTTCTTC.

The CDR3 DNA reads TGTGCCAGCAGCGTACGAGGCGGGGCGAGCACAGATACGCAGTATTTT. Its translation: CASSVRGGASTDTQYF. The chain recombines TRBV9 with TRBJ2-3; TRBD2 is a possible D gene (6 bases). The germline V gene has CDR1 SGDLS and CDR2 YYNGEE. CDR3 length: 16 amino acids. V dropped 1 base and J dropped 0 bases, with 12 bases sitting between them.

The J gene is TRBJ2-5, the V gene TRBV28, with D tentatively TRBD1 (5 bases). Germline V gene lookup returns CDR1 MDHEN and CDR2 SYDVKM. The CDR3 runs to 11 residues. Between the trimmed V and J ends, which lost 6 bases and 5 bases, there was a span of 7 bases. CDR3 loop: CASRSGETQYF. The CDR3 coding sequence is TGTGCCAGCAGATCAGGGGAGACCCAGTACTTC.

V usage is TRBV5-1 and J usage is TRBJ1-2, with a possible D match to TRBD1 (5 bases). V lost 0 bases, J lost 8 bases, and 11 bases lay in between. The germline CDR1 and CDR2 sequences are SGHRS and YFSETQ. The CDR3 spans 13 residues. The CDR3 here is CASSLGQGRGYTF. As DNA, the CDR3 is TGCGCCAGCAGCTTGGGGCAGGGTAGGGGCTACACCTTC.

The V gene is TRBV28, the J gene TRBJ1-1, with D tentatively TRBD1 (6 bases). Germline V gives CDR1 MDHEN, CDR2 SYDVKM. The CDR3 extends over 15 amino acids. Trimming cost V 3 bases and J 1 base, with 12 bases left between them. CDR3 sequence (DNA): TGTGCCAGCAGTTTGTTCGGACAGAGGAACACTGAAGCTTTCTTT. Translating gives CASSLFGQRNTEAFF.

This sequence joins TRBV28 and TRBJ2-1, with 13 bases identical to TRBD2. J gave up 4 bases and V 3 bases, and 12 bases lay outside the gene matches. Germline lookup yields CDR1 MDHEN and CDR2 SYDVKM. The CDR3 is 19 amino acids. The CDR3 region has the DNA TGTGCCAGCAGTTTTCCCGGGACTAGCGGGATAGTTAGGTACAATGAGCAGTTCTTC. Translating it yields CASSFPGTSGIVRYNEQFF.

This clone was observed many times. The chain employs TRBV23-1 and TRBJ2-1, with 12 bases matching TRBD2. Being an ORF, TRBV23-1 has a function that is uncertain. The CDR3 has 18 amino acids. The J segment lost 4 bases and the V segment lost 1 base, leaving 8 bases of the junction unmatched. The CDR3 protein is CASSQLASGRAKYNEQFF. CDR3 DNA sequence: TGCGCCAGCAGTCAATTGGCTAGCGGGAGGGCGAAATACAATGAGCAGTTCTTC.

The chain carries TRBV19 and TRBJ2-5; TRBD2 is a possible D gene (5 bases). V gave up 3 bases and J gave up 2 bases, with 7 bases separating them. CDR3 size: 13 residues. CDR1 and CDR2 from the germline V gene are LNHDA and SQIVND (reference sequence). CDR3 nucleotide sequence: TGTGCCAGTAGTATGGACTTTCAAGAGACCCAGTACTTC. Encoded protein: CASSMDFQETQYF.

The chain uses TRBV9 and TRBJ2-1; 7 bases map to TRBD2. V shed 0 bases, J shed 4 bases, and the junction held 7 bases outside the gene matches. Germline V gene data show CDR1 as SGDLS and CDR2 as YYNGEE. The CDR3 has 16 residues. DNA of the CDR3: TGTGCCAGCAGCGTAGGTTTTGGGACTATATACAATGAGCAGTTCTTC. This encodes CASSVGFGTIYNEQFF.

The J gene is TRBJ2-7, the V gene TRBV19; TRBD2 might be the D (5 bases). The germline V gene has CDR1 LNHDA and CDR2 SQIVND (reference sequence). CDR3 length: 13 amino acids. V lost 6 bases, J lost 6 bases, and 15 bases lay in between. CDR3 coding DNA: TGTGCCAGTAGGGAGGTCCGGAGCACCGAGCAGTACTTC. Protein: CASREVRSTEQYF.

The chain uses TRBV19 and TRBJ2-7; 8 bases fit TRBD1. Germline trimming cut 4 bases from V and 5 bases from J; bases unmatched to any gene: 16. This CDR3 region has 17 residues. Germline loops: CDR1 LNHDA, CDR2 SQIVND (reference sequence). CDR3 sequence: CASSTRPGWQGANEQYF. In DNA, the CDR3 is TGTGCCAGTAGTACCAGACCTGGTTGGCAGGGGGCCAACGAGCAGTACTTC. Based on the CDR3 plus reference TRBV19 and TRBJ2-7, the full variable domain is DGGITQSPKYLFRKEGQNVTLSCEQNLNHDAMYWYRQDPGQGLRLIYYSQIVNDFQKGDIAEGYSVSREKKESFPLTVTSAQKNPTAFYLCASSTRPGWQGANEQYFGPGTRLTVT.

The chain recombines TRBV7-3 with TRBJ2-1, with 12 bases fitting TRBD2. The CDR3 contains 15 residues. CDR1 SGHTA and CDR2 FQGTGA come from the germline V gene. With 5 bases clipped from V and 7 bases from J, the junction kept 6 bases outside the gene matches. Here the CDR3 DNA reads TGTGCCAGCAGCCAAAGACTAGCGGGGGAGAATGAGCAGTTCTTC. Translating gives CASSQRLAGENEQFF.

The rearrangement uses TRBV6-5 and TRBJ1-1, with 7 bases lining up with TRBD1. This CDR3 is built from 16 residues. Germline V gene lookup returns CDR1 MNHEY and CDR2 SVGAGI. J was trimmed by 4 bases and V by 1 base; bases with no gene match: 9. The DNA of the CDR3 is TGTGCCAGCAGTTACTTACGGACAGGCGATTTCACTGAAGCTTTCTTT. Protein sequence: CASSYLRTGDFTEAFF.

Only one count was recorded for this clone. The chain carries TRBV6-4 and TRBJ2-2; 15 nucleotides agree with TRBD2. This CDR3 is 19 amino acids long. CDR1 is MRHNA and CDR2 is SNTAGT in the germline V gene. V gave up 6 bases and J gave up 4 bases; unmatched junction bases: 12. For the CDR3, the DNA is TGTGCCAGCAGGACCGACGGACTAGCGGGAGGGCCAGGCACCGGGGAGCTGTTTTTT. Protein product: CASRTDGLAGGPGTGELFF.

The chain recombines TRBV29-1 with TRBJ1-2; a possible D gene is TRBD1 (6 bases). Germline V gives CDR1 SQVTM, CDR2 ANQGSEA. CDR3 size: 16 residues. V was cut by 6 bases and J by 5 bases, with 25 bases left in between. CDR3 amino acids: CSVQGFVDGLLYGYTF. In DNA form, the CDR3 reads TGCAGCGTACAGGGTTTTGTAGACGGCCTCCTTTATGGCTACACCTTC.

The genes are TRBV5-1 and TRBJ2-5, with 10 bases matching TRBD2. Germline CDR1 reads SGHRS; CDR2 reads YFSETQ. The CDR3 is 15 residues long. V dropped 4 bases and J dropped 3; count of bases not matched to a gene: 6. The CDR3: CASSNLAGVEETQYF. The DNA of the CDR3 is TGCGCCAGCAGCAATCTAGCGGGAGTGGAAGAGACCCAGTACTTC.

The genes are TRBV28 and TRBJ2-2; D possibly corresponds to TRBD2 (6 bases). This CDR3 contains 14 residues. Deletions cut 6 bases from V and 2 bases from J, with 10 bases between. The V gene's germline CDR1 is MDHEN and CDR2 SYDVKM. The CDR3 bases are TGTGCCAGCAGCCGTACTAGCAACACCGGGGAGCTGTTTTTT. Protein sequence: CASSRTSNTGELFF.

This clone was counted a single time. The V call is TRBV19, the J call TRBJ1-5; D might be TRBD1 (5 bases). With 3 bases removed from V and 7 bases from J, the gap between germline ends came to 13 bases. The CDR3 contains 14 residues. CDR1 is LNHDA and CDR2 is SQIVND in the germline V gene (reference sequence). The CDR3 loop reads CASSIERGWQPQHF. In DNA, the CDR3 is TGTGCCAGTAGTATTGAAAGGGGTTGGCAGCCCCAGCATTTT.

This rearrangement joins TRBV5-6 to TRBJ1-6; 7 bases line up with TRBD1. The CDR3 has 15 residues. Germline-derived CDR1 and CDR2 are SGHDT and YYEEEE. V was clipped by 1 base and J by 9 bases; unmatched bases: 7. This CDR3 reads CASSLLQGSSSPLHF. DNA for the CDR3: TGTGCCAGCAGCTTGTTACAGGGGAGTAGTTCACCCCTCCACTTT.

CDR3 residues: CASSFIQGGGYEQYF. The CDR3 DNA follows: TGTGCCAGCAGCTTCATTCAAGGGGGCGGATACGAGCAGTACTTC. V usage is TRBV7-6 and J usage is TRBJ2-7, with TRBD1 identical over 7 bases. This CDR3 is built from 15 residues. V trimming: 3 bases; J trimming: 4 bases; junction bases outside the gene matches: 9. CDR1 is SGHVS, CDR2 FNYEAQ, per germline.

This chain connects TRBV4-3 to TRBJ2-5; D not resolved. V was cut by 5 bases and J by 6 bases, with 13 bases left in between. There are 13 residues in the CDR3. CDR1 and CDR2 (germline): LGHNA, YSLEER. CDR3 sequence (DNA): TGCGCCAGCAGCGTAGAACCCGAGAAGACCCAGTACTTC. As protein: CASSVEPEKTQYF.

In this sample, this clone turned up a few times. J is TRBJ2-3 and V is TRBV9; D not resolved. Germline CDR1 and CDR2: SGDLS and YYNGEE. Between the trimmed V and J ends, which lost 1 base and 0 bases, there was a span of 9 bases. The CDR3 runs to 15 residues. The CDR3 loop reads CASSVSERSTDTQYF. In DNA form, the CDR3 reads TGTGCCAGCAGCGTAAGTGAGAGAAGCACAGATACGCAGTATTTT.

The V gene is TRBV25-1, the J gene TRBJ1-3; D remains ambiguous. This CDR3 is built from 16 residues. Germline V CDR1 and CDR2: MGHDK, SYGVNS. With 8 bases removed from V and 0 bases from J, the gap between germline ends came to 17 bases. This CDR3 reads CASAQLVQFSGNTIYF. CDR3 DNA: TGTGCCAGCGCCCAACTGGTACAGTTCTCTGGAAACACCATATATTTT.

Only one count was recorded for this clone. The rearrangement joins TRBV7-3 to TRBJ2-1; 10 positions match TRBD2. Per germline, CDR1 SGHTA and CDR2 FQGTGA. The CDR3 is 15 amino acids. The ends lost 0 bases at V and 7 bases at J; junction bases unmatched: 3. The CDR3 DNA reads as TGTGCCAGCAGCTTAACGGGACTAGCGCGGAATGAGCAGTTCTTC. It encodes CASSLTGLARNEQFF.

In DNA, the CDR3 is TGTGCCAGCAGCTTAATCCGGACAGGGTTTTCTTTCGGAGAGACCCAGTACTTC. Its translation: CASSLIRTGFSFGETQYF. The chain combines TRBV11-2 with TRBJ2-5; TRBD1 matches 8 bases. V shed 2 bases, J shed 4 bases, and the junction held 15 bases outside the gene matches. Germline values: CDR1 SGHAT, CDR2 FQNNGV. This CDR3 contains 18 residues.